This TCR beta chain was retrieved from a study of response to subunit inactivated influenza vaccine. TCRdb reanalysed the RT-PCR reads using MiXCR and keeps one entry per CDR3 protein. The table shows hundreds of thousands of distinct CDR3 sequences, with less than 20% occurring only once. Germline-derived CDR1 and CDR2 are MDHEN and SYDVKM. V trimming: 5 bases; J trimming: 13 bases; junction bases outside the gene matches: 14. The CDR3 is 13 residues long. Study-wide points: Every seasonal influenza vaccination brings in few new T cells, the authors suggested.

As for this clonotype: The antigen is unknown.

The sequence was obtained from a man between 50 and 59 years old who received an inactivated influenza vaccine. The genes are TRBV28 and TRBJ2-7; TRBD1 matches 7 bases. Here the sequenced sample was PBMCs from blood, taken 5 days after vaccination. The DNA for the CDR3 is TGTGCCAGCAGTCCTTATGCCGACAGGGCCGTATACTTC. Its protein is CASSPYADRAVYF.